Listed below are T cell receptor beta chains from one sample, sequenced in a study of beta chain features in type 1 diabetes. Using immunoSEQ multiplex PCR, the repertoire was profiled, and TCRdb retains in-frame clones only, with some absent. The sample has a few hundred thousand clones, about 9.3% seen once. The specimen was naive CD4+ T cells from blood. The receptors originated from a woman aged 18-29 years in good health. CDR3s include the opening cysteine and the closing phenylalanine or tryptophan.

J gene | V gene | CDR3 length | CDR3 protein
TRBJ1-1 | TRBV30 | 13 | CAWSVRRAREAFF
TRBJ2-7 | TRBV18 | 13 | CASSPTQVYEQYF
TRBJ1-2 | TRBV6-5 | 15 | CASTQLLGGIGGYTF
TRBJ2-3 | TRBV1 | 17 | CTSSQLTGSIITDTQYF
TRBJ2-2 | TRBV5-4 | 16 | CASSLEPGRLPGELFF
TRBJ2-5 | TRBV5-6 | 14 | CASSWDRATETQYF
TRBJ1-3 | TRBV29-1 | 13 | CSVAGEAGNTIYF
TRBJ1-5 | TRBV5-1 | 14 | CASSFGDSNQPQHF
TRBJ2-3 | TRBV5-1 | 14 | CASSLAPSRDTQYF
TRBJ1-1 | TRBV27 | 12 | CASSLRGGEAFF
TRBJ2-7 | TRBV30 | 16 | CAWRTTLRGTEYEQYF
TRBJ2-7 | TRBV6-4 | 19 | CASSDRRENLGSELVEQYF
TRBJ1-2 | TRBV23-1 | 19 | CASSQIRTRPGTGEDGYTF
TRBJ1-5 | TRBV2 | 13 | CASRGTGNQPQHF
TRBJ1-1 | TRBV28 | 14 | CASSLQALISEAFF
TRBJ2-3 | TRBV28 | 13 | CASSSPSPYTQYF